The present entry profiles one TCR beta chain with its context. Its antigen remains unknown. Profiled with immunoSEQ multiplex PCR; TCRdb holds only in-frame clones, not every one. There are hundreds of thousands of clones in the sample; about 80% occur only once, and around 13% lies in the top ten. V shed 4 bases and J shed 3 bases, with 7 bases lying between them. The germline V gene has CDR1 SQVTM and CDR2 ANQGSEA. This CDR3 contains 12 residues. This specimen belongs to a study of shared clonotypes between healthy human individuals. Regarding the study as a whole: Sampling was confined to blood; repertoires within tissues likely differ.

The specimen sequenced was PBMCs. The receptor's source is a woman aged 40-49 years in good health. Some clones in this sample may be carry-over from other donors' samples. This sequence joins TRBV29-1 and TRBJ1-3; no clear D gene. CDR3 coding DNA: TGCAGCGTTGTGAGAGGTGGAAACACCATATATTTT. This translates into CSVVRGGNTIYF.